This T cell receptor beta chain is drawn from a study of blood T cells in healthy people across ages. Sample-barcoded 5' priming and a J-beta primer mix drove a second PCR of roughly 7 to 11 cycles. Each TCR beta cDNA got a 12-nucleotide random molecular identifier. TCRdb re-analysed the 5' RACE reads in MiXCR, keeping a single row per CDR3 protein. The sample has about 1,500,000 distinct CDR3 sequences; about 40% are singletons. The source of this sequence is a woman under 30 in good health. Sequenced material: blood.

CDR3: CASSPRAELYF. CDR3 in DNA: TGTGCCAGCAGCCCCCGGGCTGAGCTGTATTTT. The rearrangement joins TRBV7-2 to TRBJ2-3; unclear D gene. CDR1 is SGHTA, CDR2 FQGNSA, per germline. V lost 5 bases to trimming and J lost 14 bases, with 14 bases between them. This CDR3 has 11 residues. Based on the CDR3 plus reference TRBV7-2 and TRBJ2-3, the full variable domain is GAGVSQSPSNKVTEKGKDVELRCDPISGHTALYWYRQSLGQGLEFLIYFQGNSAPDKSGLPSDRFSAERTGGSVSTLTIQRTQQEDSAVYLCASSPRAELYFGPGTRLTVL.